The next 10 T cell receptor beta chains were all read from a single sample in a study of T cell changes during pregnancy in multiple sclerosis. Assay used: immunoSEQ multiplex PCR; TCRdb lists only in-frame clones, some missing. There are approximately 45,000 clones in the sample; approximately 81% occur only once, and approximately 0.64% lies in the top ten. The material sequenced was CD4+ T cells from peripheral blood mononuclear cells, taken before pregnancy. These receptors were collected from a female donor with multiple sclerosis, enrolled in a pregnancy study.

The CDR3 here is CASSGPGDLRQFF. The CDR3, as DNA: TGTGCCAGCAGTGGCCCGGGAGACCTTCGGCAGTTCTTC. The chain combines TRBV6-4 with TRBJ2-1, with a weak D call TRBD2 (6 bases). This CDR3 has 13 residues. Trimming removed 4 bases from V and 12 bases from J, with 16 bases in between. Germline V CDR1 and CDR2: MRHNA, SNTAGT.

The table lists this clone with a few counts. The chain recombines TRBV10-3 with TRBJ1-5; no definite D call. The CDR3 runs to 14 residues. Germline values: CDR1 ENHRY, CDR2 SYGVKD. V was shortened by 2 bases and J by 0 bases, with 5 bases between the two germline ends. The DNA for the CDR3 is TGTGCCATCAGTGAGGGAGTTAGCAATCAGCCCCAGCATTTT. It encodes CAISEGVSNQPQHF.

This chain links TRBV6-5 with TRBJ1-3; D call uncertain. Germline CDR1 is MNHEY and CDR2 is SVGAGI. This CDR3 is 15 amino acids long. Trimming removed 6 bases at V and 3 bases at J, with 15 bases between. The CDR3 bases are TGTGCCAGCAGATCAGGCCCTGATTATGGAAACACCATATATTTT. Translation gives CASRSGPDYGNTIYF.

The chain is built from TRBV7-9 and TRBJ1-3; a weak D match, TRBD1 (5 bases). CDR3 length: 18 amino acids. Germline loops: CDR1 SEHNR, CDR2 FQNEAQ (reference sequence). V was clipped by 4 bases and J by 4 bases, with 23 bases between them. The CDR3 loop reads CASSSPGRGRTSGNTIYF. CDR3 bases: TGTGCCAGCAGCTCCCCGGGGCGGGGAAGAACGTCAGGAAACACCATATATTTT.

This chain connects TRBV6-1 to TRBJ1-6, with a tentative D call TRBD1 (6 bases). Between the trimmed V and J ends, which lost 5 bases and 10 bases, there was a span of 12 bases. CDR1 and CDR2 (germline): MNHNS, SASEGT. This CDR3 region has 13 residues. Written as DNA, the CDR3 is TGTGCCAGCAGTCGACAGGACAAGTCACCCCTCCACTTT. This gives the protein CASSRQDKSPLHF.

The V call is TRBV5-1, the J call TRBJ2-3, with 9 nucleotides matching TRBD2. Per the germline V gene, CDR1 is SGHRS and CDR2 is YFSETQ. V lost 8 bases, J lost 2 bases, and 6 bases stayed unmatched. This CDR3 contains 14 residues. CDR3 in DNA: TGCGCCAGTCGCGGGGGGGCGCTCACAGATACGCAGTATTTT. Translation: CASRGGALTDTQYF.

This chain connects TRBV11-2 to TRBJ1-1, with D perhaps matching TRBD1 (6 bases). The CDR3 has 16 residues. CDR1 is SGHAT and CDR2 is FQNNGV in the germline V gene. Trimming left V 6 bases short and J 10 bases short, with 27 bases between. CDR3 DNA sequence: TGTGCCAGCAGTCAAAACGGAGGGGGGGACCGGGCTGGAGCTTTCTTT. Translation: CASSQNGGGDRAGAFF.

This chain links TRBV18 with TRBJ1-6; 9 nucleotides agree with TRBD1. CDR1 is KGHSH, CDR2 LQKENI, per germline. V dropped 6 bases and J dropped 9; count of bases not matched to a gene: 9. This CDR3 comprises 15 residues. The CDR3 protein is CASSPSGTGSSPLHF. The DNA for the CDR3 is TGTGCCAGCTCCCCATCCGGGACAGGGAGTTCACCCCTCCACTTT.

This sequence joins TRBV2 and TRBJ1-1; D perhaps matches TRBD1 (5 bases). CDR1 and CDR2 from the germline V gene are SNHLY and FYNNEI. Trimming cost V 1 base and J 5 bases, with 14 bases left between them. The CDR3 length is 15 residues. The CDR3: CASSEVGGVGTEAFF. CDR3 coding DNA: TGTGCCAGCAGTGAAGTTGGGGGGGTGGGTACTGAAGCTTTCTTT. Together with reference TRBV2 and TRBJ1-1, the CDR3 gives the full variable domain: EPEVTQTPSHQVTQMGQEVILRCVPISNHLYFYWYRQILGQKVEFLVSFYNNEISEKSEIFDDQFSVERPDGSNFTLKIRSTKLEDSAMYFCASSEVGGVGTEAFFGQGTRLTVV.

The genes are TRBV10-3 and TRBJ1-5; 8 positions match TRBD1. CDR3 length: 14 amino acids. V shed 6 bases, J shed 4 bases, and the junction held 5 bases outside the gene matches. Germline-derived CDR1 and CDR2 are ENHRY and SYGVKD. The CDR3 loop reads CAIRGTGPNQPQHF. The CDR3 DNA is TGTGCCATCAGGGGGACAGGACCTAATCAGCCCCAGCATTTT.